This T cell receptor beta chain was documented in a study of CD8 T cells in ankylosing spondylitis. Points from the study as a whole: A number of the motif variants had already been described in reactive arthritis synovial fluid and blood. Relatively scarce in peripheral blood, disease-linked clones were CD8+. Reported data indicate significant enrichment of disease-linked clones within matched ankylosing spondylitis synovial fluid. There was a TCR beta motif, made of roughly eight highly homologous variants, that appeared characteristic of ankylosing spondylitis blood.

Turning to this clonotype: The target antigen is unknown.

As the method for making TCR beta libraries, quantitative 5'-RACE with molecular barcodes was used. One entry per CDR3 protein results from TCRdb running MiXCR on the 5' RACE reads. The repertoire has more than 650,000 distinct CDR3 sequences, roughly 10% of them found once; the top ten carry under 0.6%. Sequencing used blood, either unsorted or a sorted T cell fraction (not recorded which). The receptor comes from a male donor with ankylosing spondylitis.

The CDR3 is CASSEWVAGTGRNEQFF. The CDR3 DNA is TGTGCCAGCAGTGAATGGGTCGCGGGGACAGGGAGAAATGAGCAGTTCTTC. The chain links TRBV25-1 to TRBJ2-1, with TRBD1 matching over 9 bases. The CDR3 is 17 amino acids. With 1 base clipped from V and 7 bases from J, the junction kept 11 bases outside the gene matches. In germline, CDR1 is MGHDK, CDR2 SYGVNS.